These 25 T cell receptor beta chains were all obtained from the same sample, sequenced in a study of CD8 T cells in ankylosing spondylitis. Study conclusions and caveats: One TCR beta motif, made up of seven to nine highly homologous variants, appeared characteristic of ankylosing spondylitis blood.

Using its own MiXCR run on the 5' RACE reads, TCRdb lists one record per CDR3 protein. Among around 220,000 distinct CDR3 sequences listed, around 20% were seen once. For these receptors, no antigen is known. Source material: blood, either unsorted or a sorted T cell fraction (not recorded which). Source of these receptors: a male donor with ankylosing spondylitis.

The gene calls are TRBV12-3 or TRBV12-4 and TRBJ2-1, with 9 positions matching TRBD2. V shed 2 bases and J 5 bases; nucleotides not matched to a gene: 7. CDR3 length equals 16 residues. The CDR3 is CASSLSNPSGNNEQFF. The CDR3 bases are TGTGCCAGCAGTTTAAGCAACCCTAGCGGGAACAATGAGCAGTTCTTC.

This clonotype was picked up a small number of times. The chain carries TRBV12-3 or TRBV12-4 and TRBJ1-5; 7 positions match TRBD1. J was trimmed by 2 bases and V by 6 bases; bases with no gene match: 1. The CDR3 spans 13 residues. CDR3 in amino acids: CASRGQGNQPQHF. The CDR3 nucleotides are TGTGCCAGCAGAGGACAGGGCAATCAGCCCCAGCATTTT.

The rearrangement uses TRBV20-1 and TRBJ2-7; 9 bases align to TRBD2. The ends lost 3 bases at V and 2 bases at J; junction bases unmatched: 2. Germline CDR1 DFQATT, CDR2 SNEGSKA (reference sequence). The CDR3 totals 13 residues. As DNA, the CDR3 is TGCAGTGCTAGGTCTAGCGGGGCCTACGAGCAGTACTTC. Protein product: CSARSSGAYEQYF.

This clonotype appeared a few times. V and J are TRBV4-3 and TRBJ2-3; D is ambiguous. This CDR3 contains 13 residues. Trimming left V 1 base short and J 6 bases short, with 8 bases between. Per the germline V gene, CDR1 is LGHNA and CDR2 is YSLEER. CDR3 in amino acids: CASSQGGSDTQYF. The CDR3 nucleotides are TGCGCCAGCAGCCAAGGGGGATCTGATACGCAGTATTTT.

This clonotype was counted between two and nine times. The chain links TRBV7-8 to TRBJ2-3, with 12 bases identical to TRBD2. The J segment lost 6 bases and the V segment lost 5 bases, leaving 9 bases of the junction unmatched. The CDR3 sequence is 16 residues long. Per the germline V gene, CDR1 is SGHVS and CDR2 is FQNEAQ. The CDR3 reads CASSTRLAGVGDTQYF. The CDR3 nucleotides read TGTGCCAGCAGCACGCGACTAGCGGGGGTGGGGGATACGCAGTATTTT.

There are a few counts of this clonotype. This chain connects TRBV4-3 to TRBJ2-1; 7 bases align to TRBD2. V gave up 2 bases and J gave up 5 bases; unmatched junction bases: 6. The germline CDR1 and CDR2 sequences are LGHNA and YSLEER. CDR3 size: 15 residues. CDR3 DNA: TGCGCCAGCAGCCAAACACTAGCGTTTGACAATGAGCAGTTCTTC. It specifies CASSQTLAFDNEQFF.

The sample holds a few counts of this clonotype. This sequence joins TRBV13 and TRBJ2-5; 9 bases map to TRBD2. J lost 0 bases, V lost 3 bases, and 5 bases had no gene match. The CDR3 has 16 residues. CDR1 and CDR2 (germline): PRHDT, FYEKMQ (reference sequence). CDR3 sequence: CASSLSAGGDQETQYF. CDR3 coding DNA: TGTGCCAGCAGCTTGTCGGCGGGAGGGGACCAAGAGACCCAGTACTTC.

This clonotype was counted at least ten times. The chain is built from TRBV20-1 and TRBJ2-1; 8 bases are a match to TRBD2. V lost 0 bases and J lost 6; bases outside the gene matches: 1. Per the germline V gene, CDR1 is DFQATT and CDR2 is SNEGSKA (reference sequence). CDR3 length: 13 amino acids. The CDR3 region is CSARDGTSNEQFF. CDR3 nucleotide sequence: TGCAGTGCTAGAGATGGGACTAGCAATGAGCAGTTCTTC.

This clonotype was counted a few times. This chain uses TRBV6-5 with TRBJ2-3; D remains ambiguous. This CDR3 has 14 residues. CDR1 is MNHEY, CDR2 SVGAGI, per germline. Deletions cut 2 bases from V and 5 bases from J, with 11 bases between. The DNA for the CDR3 is TGTGCCAGCAGTTACGGAAGTAGCCGAGATACGCAGTATTTT. This codes for CASSYGSSRDTQYF.

This clonotype has at least ten counts. J is TRBJ1-2 and V is TRBV12-3 or TRBV12-4; perhaps TRBD1 as D (6 bases). V lost 7 bases and J lost 8, with 14 bases in between. The CDR3 is made up of 12 amino acids. CDR3 in DNA: TGTGCCAGCACCATAGGGGGAGGAGGCTACACCTTC. Translation: CASTIGGGGYTF.

In the case of this clonotype: A much larger clone lies a single base off, so this may be a read error. The chain has TRBV12-3 or TRBV12-4 and TRBJ1-1; D is uncertain. V gave up 0 bases and J gave up 5 bases, with 13 bases separating them. CDR3 length: 15 residues. CDR3 region: CASSLAYYEVTEAFF. In DNA, the CDR3 is TGTGCCAGCAGTTTAGCTTACTATGAGGTTACTGAAGCTTTCTTT.

This clonotype turned up a few times. The chain employs TRBV28 and TRBJ2-7; D possibly uses TRBD1 or TRBD2 (5 bases each). CDR3 length: 14 residues. The germline V gene has CDR1 MDHEN and CDR2 SYDVKM. V was trimmed by 5 bases and J by 2 bases, leaving 13 bases between them. The CDR3 loop reads CASSPGVGAYEQYF. The CDR3 nucleotides read TGTGCCAGCAGTCCCGGGGTGGGGGCCTACGAGCAGTACTTC.

This clonotype appeared a single time. The chain is built from TRBV10-1 and TRBJ1-1; the match to TRBD1 covers 9 bases. The junction had 10 bases not matched to a gene; V was cut back by 0 bases and J by 11 bases. The CDR3 covers 15 residues. The germline V gene has CDR1 WNHNN and CDR2 SYGVQD (reference sequence). CDR3 coding DNA: TGCGCCAGCAGTGAGTCGACAGGGGGGATCAGTGTCGCTTTCTTT. It translates to CASSESTGGISVAFF.

This clonotype turned up a few times. J is TRBJ2-1 and V is TRBV6-1; the D gene is possibly TRBD1 (6 bases). Germline assignment: CDR1 MNHNS and CDR2 SASEGT. V shed 8 bases and J shed 1 base, with 12 bases lying between them. This CDR3 has 14 amino acids. The CDR3 DNA follows: TGTGCCAGCGCCCTGGGGGCATCCTACAATGAGCAGTTCTTC. Its protein product is CASALGASYNEQFF.

In this sample, this clonotype turned up a few times. The J gene is TRBJ2-2, the V gene TRBV4-3; 8 nucleotides line up with TRBD2. CDR1 LGHNA and CDR2 YSLEER come from the germline V gene. Trimming at V came to 0 bases and at J to 7 bases, leaving 10 bases not matched to a gene. This CDR3 has 17 residues. The CDR3 DNA follows: TGCGCCAGCAGCCAAGACACAGCGGGAGACAATATCGGGGAGCTGTTTTTT. Protein: CASSQDTAGDNIGELFF.

This clonotype turned up a few times. DNA for the CDR3: TGCGCCAGCAGCTTCGTGGGCAGCAGCTACGAGCAGTACTTC. Protein: CASSFVGSSYEQYF. The chain combines TRBV5-1 with TRBJ2-7; D remains ambiguous. Germline assignment: CDR1 SGHRS and CDR2 YFSETQ. This CDR3 comprises 14 residues. V was trimmed by 2 bases and J by 3 bases, leaving 12 bases between them.

This clonotype came up a few times. V and J are TRBV27 and TRBJ2-5; tentatively, D is TRBD2 (6 bases). CDR3 length: 16 amino acids. Germline values: CDR1 MNHEY, CDR2 SMNVEV (reference sequence). V lost 1 base and J lost 4, with 16 bases in between. The CDR3 here is CASSLLPGEAGETQYF. Here the CDR3 DNA reads TGTGCCAGCAGTTTATTACCCGGGGAGGCGGGAGAGACCCAGTACTTC.

This clonotype was counted a few times. The genes are TRBV29-1 and TRBJ2-3; D uncertain. The V end lost 7 bases, the J end lost 4 bases, and 6 bases lay between the germline ends. The CDR3 is 10 amino acids. Germline V gene lookup returns CDR1 SQVTM and CDR2 ANQGSEA. Written as DNA, the CDR3 is TGCAGCGGCTGGGCAGATACGCAGTATTTT. It specifies CSGWADTQYF.

In this sample, this clonotype turned up many times. The chain carries TRBV12-3 or TRBV12-4 and TRBJ2-1; tentative D call: TRBD1 (6 bases). The CDR3 runs to 14 residues. The V gene lost 2 bases and the J gene lost 5 bases, with 10 bases spanning the gap. CDR3 bases: TGTGCCAGCAGTTTACTGGCAGGGGACAATGAGCAGTTCTTC. Translation gives CASSLLAGDNEQFF.

This clonotype was observed a handful of times. This chain links TRBV5-6 with TRBJ2-3; 9 nucleotides agree with TRBD2. V lost 2 bases and J lost 2; bases outside the gene matches: 9. This CDR3 is built from 17 residues. CDR1 is SGHDT and CDR2 is YYEEEE in the germline V gene. This CDR3 is CASSFPTSGGATDTQYF. CDR3 sequence (DNA): TGTGCCAGCAGCTTTCCGACTAGCGGAGGCGCCACAGATACGCAGTATTTT.

This chain links TRBV2 with TRBJ2-5; 8 positions agree with TRBD1. This CDR3 region has 17 residues. The V gene end was trimmed by 2 bases and the J gene end by 2 bases; junction bases not matched to a gene: 10. Germline V CDR1 and CDR2: SNHLY, FYNNEI. CDR3 sequence (DNA): TGTGCCAGCAGTGAAAGCCGATCAGGGGGCGAACAAGAGACCCAGTACTTC. Translating it yields CASSESRSGGEQETQYF.

This chain links TRBV10-2 with TRBJ2-1; no clear D. Trimming left V 7 bases short and J 0 bases short, with 7 bases between. This CDR3 spans 13 amino acids. The germline V gene has CDR1 WSHSY and CDR2 SAAADI. CDR3 bases: TGCGCCAGCATCGCTAGCTCCTACAATGAGCAGTTCTTC. Residues: CASIASSYNEQFF.

This clonotype showed up many times. The chain links TRBV12-5 to TRBJ2-1; 7 positions agree with TRBD2. The CDR3 is made up of 13 amino acids. V was pared by 7 bases and J by 9 bases, with 9 bases of the junction left unmatched. CDR1 and CDR2 from the germline V gene are LGHNT and FRNRAP. Here the CDR3 DNA reads TGTGCTAGTGACCCTTGGACGGGGGGTGAGCAGTTCTTC. Protein: CASDPWTGGEQFF.

This chain uses TRBV30 with TRBJ2-1, with TRBD1 matching over 8 bases. The CDR3 is made up of 11 amino acids. Germline V gives CDR1 GTSNPN, CDR2 SVGIG (reference sequence). Trimming cost V 4 bases and J 10 bases; bases outside gene matches: 3. The CDR3: CAWKQGGEQFF. The CDR3 nucleotides are TGTGCCTGGAAACAGGGGGGCGAGCAGTTCTTC.

This clonotype occurred a few times. V is TRBV19 and J is TRBJ2-7, with 7 nucleotides matching TRBD2. This CDR3 region has 13 residues. Trimming at V came to 6 bases and at J to 3 bases, leaving 5 bases not matched to a gene. Germline lookup yields CDR1 LNHDA and CDR2 SQIVND (reference sequence). The CDR3 is CASSPGEGYEQYF. In DNA, the CDR3 is TGTGCCAGTAGCCCCGGGGAGGGCTACGAGCAGTACTTC.